The next 10 T cell receptor beta chains were all read from a single sample in a study of cytomegalovirus exposure and HLA in healthy donors. It was with 60 Vbeta and 13 Jbeta primers that the PCR ran. Clones were read by immunoSEQ multiplex PCR, and TCRdb kept only the in-frame ones, dropping some. Among some 150,000 clones listed, around 77% were seen once. Source material: PBMCs. The origin of the receptors is a man aged 55 to 70 in good health and CMV-seronegative.

This chain connects TRBV4-1 to TRBJ2-5, with D possibly TRBD2 on 5 matching bases. Per germline, CDR1 MGHRA and CDR2 YSYEKL. This CDR3 contains 14 residues. V shed 0 bases and J shed 5 bases, with 10 bases lying between them. CDR3 nucleotides: TGCGCCAGCAGCCAAGATCGGGGTTCTGAGACCCAGTACTTC. Translating it yields CASSQDRGSETQYF.

The gene calls are TRBV7-2 and TRBJ2-5; 8 bases match TRBD2. Germline CDR1 reads SGHTA; CDR2 reads FQGNSA. The CDR3 sequence is 16 residues long. J lost 3 bases, V lost 5 bases, and 11 bases had no gene match. CDR3 loop: CASSPSVGAGEETQYF. The CDR3 coding sequence is TGTGCCAGCAGCCCCTCTGTTGGAGCGGGGGAAGAGACCCAGTACTTC. Based on the CDR3 plus reference TRBV7-2 and TRBJ2-5, the full variable domain is GAGVSQSPSNKVTEKGKDVELRCDPISGHTALYWYRQSLGQGLEFLIYFQGNSAPDKSGLPSDRFSAERTGGSVSTLTIQRTQQEDSAVYLCASSPSVGAGEETQYFGPGTRLLVL.

With regard to this clone: One junction end does not reproduce the germline sequence, and a read error may be involved. The V gene is TRBV7-9, the J gene TRBJ2-7, with D hard to call. Looked up from germline, CDR1 is SEHNR and CDR2 is FQNEAQ (reference sequence). The length of the CDR3 is 15 residues. DNA for the CDR3: TGTTCCAGCAGCTTCGTAGCTTTAAGCTCCTACGAGCAGTACTTC. Translated: CSSSFVALSSYEQYF.

The CDR3 region has the DNA TGTGCCAGCAGCTTTGAGGGGACCCAGTACTTC. Translated, it gives CASSFEGTQYF. The genes are TRBV7-9 and TRBJ2-5; TRBD2 might be the D (5 bases). V was shortened by 3 bases and J by 7 bases, with 6 bases between the two germline ends. Germline CDR1 is SEHNR and CDR2 is FQNEAQ (reference sequence). This CDR3 contains 11 residues.

This clone was detected once. The J gene is TRBJ2-1, the V gene TRBV5-1; 7 bases map to TRBD1. Looked up from germline, CDR1 is SGHRS and CDR2 is YFSETQ. V lost 3 bases and J lost 6; bases outside the gene matches: 6. This CDR3 has 14 amino acids. The CDR3 sequence: CASSSGQVTNEQFF. As DNA, the CDR3 is TGCGCCAGCAGCTCCGGACAGGTCACCAATGAGCAGTTCTTC.

V usage is TRBV4-3 and J usage is TRBJ1-2, with TRBD1 identical over 7 bases. The ends lost 6 bases at V and 7 bases at J; junction bases unmatched: 20. This CDR3 has 17 residues. Germline-derived CDR1 and CDR2 are LGHNA and YSLEER. The CDR3 sequence: CASRDTDRVKDAGGYTF. DNA for the CDR3: TGCGCCAGCAGGGATACTGACAGGGTCAAAGACGCAGGTGGCTACACCTTC.

This chain uses TRBV6-1 with TRBJ1-6, with 7 bases aligning to TRBD1. This CDR3 has 12 residues. Germline CDR1 reads MNHNS; CDR2 reads SASEGT. With V trimmed by 3 bases and J by 14 bases, 4 bases remained unmatched. CDR3: CASSDEGATLHF. DNA for the CDR3: TGTGCCAGCAGTGACGAGGGGGCCACCCTCCACTTT.

The genes are TRBV5-4 and TRBJ2-1; 7 nucleotides align to TRBD1. Germline lookup yields CDR1 SGHNT and CDR2 YYREEE (reference sequence). The trim removed 4 bases at V and 0 bases at J, leaving 10 bases unmatched. This CDR3 comprises 17 residues. CDR3 sequence reads: CASSPGTDTSSYNEQFF. The CDR3 DNA follows: TGTGCCAGCAGCCCTGGGACAGATACGAGCTCCTACAATGAGCAGTTCTTC.

The chain recombines TRBV5-4 with TRBJ2-6; 8 bases map to TRBD2. Germline values: CDR1 SGHNT, CDR2 YYREEE (reference sequence). Trimming removed 0 bases from V and 0 bases from J; junction bases left unmatched: 8. This CDR3 comprises 19 residues. The CDR3 DNA reads as TGTGCCAGCAGCTTGGCCGGGGCGGGAGGTCTCTCTGGGGCCAACGTCCTGACTTTC. This translates into CASSLAGAGGLSGANVLTF.

The rearrangement uses TRBV19 and TRBJ2-1; D not certain. CDR3 size: 14 residues. CDR1 LNHDA and CDR2 SQIVND come from the germline V gene (reference sequence). With 5 bases removed from V and 2 bases from J, the gap between germline ends came to 10 bases. The CDR3 protein is CASSDGSTYNEQFF. CDR3 DNA sequence: TGTGCCAGTAGTGACGGGTCTACCTACAATGAGCAGTTCTTC.